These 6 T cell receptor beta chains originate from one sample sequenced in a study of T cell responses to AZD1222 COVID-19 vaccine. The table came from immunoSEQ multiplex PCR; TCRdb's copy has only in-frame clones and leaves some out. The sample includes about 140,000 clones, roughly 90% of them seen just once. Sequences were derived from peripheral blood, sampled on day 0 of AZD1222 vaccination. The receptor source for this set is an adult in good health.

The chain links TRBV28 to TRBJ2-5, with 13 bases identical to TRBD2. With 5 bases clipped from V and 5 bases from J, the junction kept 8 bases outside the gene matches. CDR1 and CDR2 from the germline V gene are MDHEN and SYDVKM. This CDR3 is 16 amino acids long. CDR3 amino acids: CASSELAGGPGETQYF. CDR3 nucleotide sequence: TGTGCCAGCAGTGAACTAGCGGGAGGGCCGGGGGAGACCCAGTACTTC.

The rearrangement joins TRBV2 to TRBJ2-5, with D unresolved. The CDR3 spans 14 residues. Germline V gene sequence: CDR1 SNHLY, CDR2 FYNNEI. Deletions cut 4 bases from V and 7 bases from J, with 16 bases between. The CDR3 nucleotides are TGTGCCAGCAGTGTGAGGTCCAGAGTAGGGACCCAGTACTTC. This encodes CASSVRSRVGTQYF.

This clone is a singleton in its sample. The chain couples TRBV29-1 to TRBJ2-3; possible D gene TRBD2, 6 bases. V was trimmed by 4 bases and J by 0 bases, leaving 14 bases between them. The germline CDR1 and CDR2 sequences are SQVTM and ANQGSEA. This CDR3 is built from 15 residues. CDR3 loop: CSVVLARESTDTQYF. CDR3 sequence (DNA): TGCAGCGTTGTACTAGCTCGGGAGAGCACAGATACGCAGTATTTT.

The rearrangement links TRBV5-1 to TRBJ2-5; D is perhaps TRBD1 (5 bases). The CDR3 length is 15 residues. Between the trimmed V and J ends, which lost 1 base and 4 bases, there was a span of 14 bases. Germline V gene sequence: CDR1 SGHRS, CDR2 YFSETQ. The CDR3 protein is CASSLLGRSSETQYF. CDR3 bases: TGCGCCAGCAGCTTGTTGGGGCGGTCATCAGAGACCCAGTACTTC. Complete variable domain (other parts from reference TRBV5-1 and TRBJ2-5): KAGVTQTPRYLIKTRGQQVTLSCSPISGHRSVSWYQQTPGQGLQFLFEYFSETQRNKGNFPGRFSGRQFSNSRSEMNVSTLELGDSALYLCASSLLGRSSETQYFGPGTRLLVL.

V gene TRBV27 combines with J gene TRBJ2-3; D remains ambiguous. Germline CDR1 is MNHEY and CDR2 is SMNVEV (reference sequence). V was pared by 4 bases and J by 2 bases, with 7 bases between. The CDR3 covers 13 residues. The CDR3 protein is CASSSKFTDTQYF. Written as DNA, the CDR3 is TGTGCCAGCAGTTCAAAGTTCACAGATACGCAGTATTTT.

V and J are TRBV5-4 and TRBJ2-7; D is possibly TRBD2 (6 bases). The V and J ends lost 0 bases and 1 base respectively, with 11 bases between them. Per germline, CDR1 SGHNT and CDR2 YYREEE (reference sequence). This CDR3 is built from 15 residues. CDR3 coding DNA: TGTGCCAGCAGCTTGGGGGACGCGGGATCCTACGAGCAGTACTTC. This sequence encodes CASSLGDAGSYEQYF.